These 5 T cell receptor beta chains share one sample of origin, sequenced in a study of T cell changes during pregnancy in multiple sclerosis. This table comes from immunoSEQ multiplex PCR, and its TCRdb copy is limited to in-frame clones, with some not included. Here the sample spans 65,000 to 85,000 clones, 85% to 95% being singletons. The starting material was CD4+ T cells from peripheral blood mononuclear cells, obtained after pregnancy. Receptors originate from a female donor with multiple sclerosis, enrolled in a pregnancy study.

The V gene is TRBV28, the J gene TRBJ1-2; the D gene is possibly TRBD1 (6 bases). V lost 7 bases and J lost 3, with 21 bases in between. In germline, CDR1 is MDHEN, CDR2 SYDVKM. This CDR3 region has 16 residues. This CDR3 is CASKSFRGARYYGYTF. CDR3 nucleotides: TGTGCCAGCAAATCCTTCCGGGGGGCGCGGTACTATGGCTACACCTTC.

The CDR3 bases are TGTGCCAGCAGCTTATATGCCGGGGAGCTGTTTTTT. Its protein product is CASSLYAGELFF. The J gene is TRBJ2-2, the V gene TRBV11-1; no firm D call. Germline V gene data show CDR1 as SGHAT and CDR2 as FQDESV (reference sequence). V was trimmed by 2 bases and J by 6 bases, leaving 4 bases between them. The CDR3 runs 12 residues.

This chain joins TRBV19 and TRBJ2-3; TRBD1 aligns across 9 bases. Germline lookup yields CDR1 LNHDA and CDR2 SQIVND (reference sequence). Germline trimming cut 5 bases from V and 3 bases from J; bases unmatched to any gene: 6. This CDR3 contains 15 residues. The CDR3 sequence is CASSPKDRGTDTQYF. In DNA form, the CDR3 reads TGTGCCAGTAGTCCCAAGGACAGGGGTACAGATACGCAGTATTTT.

This clone was seen a handful of times. The chain links TRBV29-1 to TRBJ2-1, with D perhaps matching TRBD2 (6 bases). Per the germline V gene, CDR1 is SQVTM and CDR2 is ANQGSEA. V lost 0 bases, J lost 7 bases, and 25 bases lay in between. CDR3 length equals 18 residues. CDR3 bases: TGCAGCGTTGAAGATAAATTAGGGACTTTTCGGGGTGGGAATGAGCAGTTCTTC. Translated: CSVEDKLGTFRGGNEQFF.

The chain joins TRBV18 to TRBJ1-2; the D is unclear. This CDR3 has 14 residues. The V end was cut by 3 bases, the J end by 1 base, with 9 bases between. Germline loops: CDR1 KGHSH, CDR2 LQKENI. The CDR3 region has the DNA TGTGCCAGCTCACCTACTCCCGTTAACTATGGCTACACCTTC. As protein: CASSPTPVNYGYTF.